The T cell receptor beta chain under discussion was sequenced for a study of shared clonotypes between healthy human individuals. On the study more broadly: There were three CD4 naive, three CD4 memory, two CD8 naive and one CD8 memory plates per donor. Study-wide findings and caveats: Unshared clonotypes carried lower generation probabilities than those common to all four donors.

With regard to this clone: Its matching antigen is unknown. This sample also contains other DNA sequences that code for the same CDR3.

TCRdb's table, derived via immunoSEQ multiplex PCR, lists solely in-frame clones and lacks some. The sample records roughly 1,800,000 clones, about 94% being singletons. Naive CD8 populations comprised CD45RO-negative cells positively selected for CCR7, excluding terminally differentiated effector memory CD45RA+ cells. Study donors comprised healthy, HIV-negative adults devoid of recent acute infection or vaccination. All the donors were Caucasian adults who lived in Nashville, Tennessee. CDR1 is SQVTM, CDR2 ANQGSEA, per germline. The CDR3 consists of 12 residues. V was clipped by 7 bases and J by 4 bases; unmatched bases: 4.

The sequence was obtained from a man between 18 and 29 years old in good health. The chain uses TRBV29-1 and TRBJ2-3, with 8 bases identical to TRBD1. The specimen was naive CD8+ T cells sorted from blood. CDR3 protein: CSARTGPDTQYF. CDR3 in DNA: TGCAGCGCCCGGACAGGGCCAGATACGCAGTATTTT.